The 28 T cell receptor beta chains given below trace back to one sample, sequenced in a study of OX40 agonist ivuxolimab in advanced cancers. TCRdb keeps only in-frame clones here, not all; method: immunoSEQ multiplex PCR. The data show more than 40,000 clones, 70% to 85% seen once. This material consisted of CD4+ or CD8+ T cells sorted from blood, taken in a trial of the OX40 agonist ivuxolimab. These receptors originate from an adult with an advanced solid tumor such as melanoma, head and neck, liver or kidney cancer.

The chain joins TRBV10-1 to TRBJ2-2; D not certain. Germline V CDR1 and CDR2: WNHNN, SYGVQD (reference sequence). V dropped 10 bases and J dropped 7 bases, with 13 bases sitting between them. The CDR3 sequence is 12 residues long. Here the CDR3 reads CATPPCNGELFF. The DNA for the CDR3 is TGCGCCACCCCCCCCTGTAACGGGGAGCTGTTTTTT.

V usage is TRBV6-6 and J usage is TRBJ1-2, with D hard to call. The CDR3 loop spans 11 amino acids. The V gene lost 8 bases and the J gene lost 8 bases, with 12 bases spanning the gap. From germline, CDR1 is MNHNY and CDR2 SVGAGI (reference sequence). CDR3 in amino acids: CASGYGRGYTF. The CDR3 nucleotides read TGTGCCAGCGGGTACGGCCGGGGCTACACCTTC.

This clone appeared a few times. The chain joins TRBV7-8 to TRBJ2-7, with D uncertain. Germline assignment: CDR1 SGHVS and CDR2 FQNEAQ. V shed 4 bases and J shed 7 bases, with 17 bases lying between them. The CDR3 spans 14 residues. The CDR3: CASSSTKGLGEQYF. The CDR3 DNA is TGTGCCAGCAGCTCTACCAAGGGCCTGGGAGAGCAGTACTTC.

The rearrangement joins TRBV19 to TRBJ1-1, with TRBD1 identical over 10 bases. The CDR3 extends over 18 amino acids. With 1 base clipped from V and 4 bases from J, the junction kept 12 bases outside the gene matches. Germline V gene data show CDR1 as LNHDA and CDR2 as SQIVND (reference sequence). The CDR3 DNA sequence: TGTGCCAGTAGTATAGGGCCCGGGACAGGGGTGGAGGGCACTGAAGCTTTCTTT. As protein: CASSIGPGTGVEGTEAFF.

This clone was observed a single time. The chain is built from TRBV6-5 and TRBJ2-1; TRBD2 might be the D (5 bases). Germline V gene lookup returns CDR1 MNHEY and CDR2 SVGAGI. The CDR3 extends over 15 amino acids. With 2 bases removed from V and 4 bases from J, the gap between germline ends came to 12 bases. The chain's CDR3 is CASSYPLGLYNEQFF. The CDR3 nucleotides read TGTGCCAGCAGTTACCCCCTTGGACTGTACAATGAGCAGTTCTTC.

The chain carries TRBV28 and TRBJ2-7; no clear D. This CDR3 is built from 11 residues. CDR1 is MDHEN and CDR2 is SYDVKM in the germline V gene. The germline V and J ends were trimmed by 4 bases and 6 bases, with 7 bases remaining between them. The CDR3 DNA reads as TGTGCCAGCAGTTCCTGGGGCGAGCAGTACTTC. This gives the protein CASSSWGEQYF. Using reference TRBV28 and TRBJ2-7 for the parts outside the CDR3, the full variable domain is DVKVTQSSRYLVKRTGEKVFLECVQDMDHENMFWYRQDPGLGLRLIYFSYDVKMKEKGDIPEGYSVSREKKERFSLILESASTNQTSMYLCASSSWGEQYFGPGTRLTVT.

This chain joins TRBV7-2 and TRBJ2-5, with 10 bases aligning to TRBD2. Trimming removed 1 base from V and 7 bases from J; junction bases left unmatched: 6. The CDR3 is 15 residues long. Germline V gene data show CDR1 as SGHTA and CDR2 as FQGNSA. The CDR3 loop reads CASSLGTSGGVTQYF. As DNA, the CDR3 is TGTGCCAGCAGCTTAGGGACTAGCGGTGGGGTGACCCAGTACTTC.

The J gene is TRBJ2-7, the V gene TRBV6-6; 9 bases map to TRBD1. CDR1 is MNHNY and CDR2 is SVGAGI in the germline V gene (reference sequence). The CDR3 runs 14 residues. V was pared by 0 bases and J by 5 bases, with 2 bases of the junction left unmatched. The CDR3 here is CASSYSRQGDEQYF. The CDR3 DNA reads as TGTGCCAGCAGTTACTCGAGACAGGGGGACGAGCAGTACTTC.

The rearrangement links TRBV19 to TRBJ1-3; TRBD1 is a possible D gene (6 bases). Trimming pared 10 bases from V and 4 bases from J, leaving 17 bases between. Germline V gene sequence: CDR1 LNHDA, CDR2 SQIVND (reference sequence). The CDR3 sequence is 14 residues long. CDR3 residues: CATRPETGGNTIYF. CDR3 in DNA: TGTGCCACCCGACCCGAGACAGGCGGAAACACCATATATTTT.

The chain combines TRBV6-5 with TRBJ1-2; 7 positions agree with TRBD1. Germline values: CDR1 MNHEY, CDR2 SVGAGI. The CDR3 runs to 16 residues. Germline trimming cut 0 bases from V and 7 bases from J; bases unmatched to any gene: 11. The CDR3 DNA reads TGTGCCAGCAGTTACTCGAGAGGGCAGGGGGTTACTGGCTACACCTTC. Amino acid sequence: CASSYSRGQGVTGYTF.

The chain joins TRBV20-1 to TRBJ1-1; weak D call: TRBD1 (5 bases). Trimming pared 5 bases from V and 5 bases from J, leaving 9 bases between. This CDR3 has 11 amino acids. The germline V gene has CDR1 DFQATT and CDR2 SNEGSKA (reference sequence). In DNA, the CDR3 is TGCAGTGCTGAGGGGTTTACTGAAGCTTTCTTT. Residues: CSAEGFTEAFF.

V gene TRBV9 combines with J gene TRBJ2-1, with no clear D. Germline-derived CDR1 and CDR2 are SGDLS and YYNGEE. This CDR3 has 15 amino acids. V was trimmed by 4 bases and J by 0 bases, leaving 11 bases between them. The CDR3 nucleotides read TGTGCCAGCAGCCCTTCCCCGAGCTCCTACAATGAGCAGTTCTTC. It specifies CASSPSPSSYNEQFF.

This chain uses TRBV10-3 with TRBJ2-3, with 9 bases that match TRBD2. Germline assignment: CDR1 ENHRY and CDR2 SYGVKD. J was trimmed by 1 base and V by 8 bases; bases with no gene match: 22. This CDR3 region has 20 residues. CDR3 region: CAIRSGGWPSGASGTDTQYF. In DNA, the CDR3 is TGTGCCATCCGGAGCGGAGGATGGCCTAGCGGGGCGTCGGGCACAGATACGCAGTATTTT.

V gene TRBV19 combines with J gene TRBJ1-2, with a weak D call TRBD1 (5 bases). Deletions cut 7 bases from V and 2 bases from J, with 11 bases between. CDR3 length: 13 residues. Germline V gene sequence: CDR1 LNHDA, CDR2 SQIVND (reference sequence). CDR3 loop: CASTDEGNYGYTF. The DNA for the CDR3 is TGTGCCAGTACCGATGAGGGGAACTATGGCTACACCTTC.

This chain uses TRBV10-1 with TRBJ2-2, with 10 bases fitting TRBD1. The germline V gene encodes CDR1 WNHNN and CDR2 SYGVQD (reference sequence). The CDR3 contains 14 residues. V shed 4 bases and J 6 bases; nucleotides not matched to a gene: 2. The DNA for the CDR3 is TGCGCCAGCAGTGGACAGGGGGCCTCCGGGGAGCTGTTTTTT. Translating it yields CASSGQGASGELFF.

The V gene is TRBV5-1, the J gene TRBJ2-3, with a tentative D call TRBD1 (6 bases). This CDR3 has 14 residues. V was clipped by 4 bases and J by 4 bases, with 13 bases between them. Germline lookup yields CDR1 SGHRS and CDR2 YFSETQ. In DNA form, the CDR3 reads TGCGCCAGCAGCGAGAATACAGGGCCAGATACGCAGTATTTT. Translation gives CASSENTGPDTQYF.

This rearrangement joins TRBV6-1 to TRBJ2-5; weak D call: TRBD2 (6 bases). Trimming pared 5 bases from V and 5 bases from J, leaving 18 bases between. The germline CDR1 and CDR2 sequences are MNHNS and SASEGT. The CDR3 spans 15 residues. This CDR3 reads CASSLGGRSGETQYF. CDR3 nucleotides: TGTGCCAGCAGTTTGGGGGGACGGTCCGGTGAGACCCAGTACTTC.

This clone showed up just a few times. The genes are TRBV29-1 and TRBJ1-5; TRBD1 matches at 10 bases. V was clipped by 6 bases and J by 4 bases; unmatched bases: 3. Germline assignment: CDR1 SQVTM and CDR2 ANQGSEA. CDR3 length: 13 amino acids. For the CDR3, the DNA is TGCAGCGTGGGGGGACAGGGGAATCAGCCCCAGCATTTT. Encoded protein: CSVGGQGNQPQHF.

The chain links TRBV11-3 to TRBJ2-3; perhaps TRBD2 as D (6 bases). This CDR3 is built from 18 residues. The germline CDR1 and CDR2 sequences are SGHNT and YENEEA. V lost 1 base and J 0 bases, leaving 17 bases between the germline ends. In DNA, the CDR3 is TGTGCCAGCAGCTTAGGGTCGACTAGTTTGGGGAGCACAGATACGCAGTATTTT. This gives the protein CASSLGSTSLGSTDTQYF.

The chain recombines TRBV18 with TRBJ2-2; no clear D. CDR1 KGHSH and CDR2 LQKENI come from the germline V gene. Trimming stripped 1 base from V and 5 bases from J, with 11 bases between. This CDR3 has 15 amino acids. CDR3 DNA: TGTGCCAGCTCACCACTTTCACAGCAAACCGGGGAGCTGTTTTTT. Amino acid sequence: CASSPLSQQTGELFF.

For the CDR3, the DNA is TGTGCCAGCAGTTTAGGACGGGGGGATACGCAGTATTTT. Encoded protein: CASSLGRGDTQYF. V gene TRBV27 combines with J gene TRBJ2-3, with D perhaps matching TRBD2 (6 bases). With 2 bases removed from V and 6 bases from J, the gap between germline ends came to 9 bases. CDR3 length equals 13 residues. Germline V gives CDR1 MNHEY, CDR2 SMNVEV (reference sequence).

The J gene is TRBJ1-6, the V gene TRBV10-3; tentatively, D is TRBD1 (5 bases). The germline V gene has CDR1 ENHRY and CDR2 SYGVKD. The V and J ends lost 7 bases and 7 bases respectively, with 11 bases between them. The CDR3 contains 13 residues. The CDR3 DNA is TGTGCCATCACTGCAGGGAAAAATTCACCCCTCCACTTT. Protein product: CAITAGKNSPLHF.

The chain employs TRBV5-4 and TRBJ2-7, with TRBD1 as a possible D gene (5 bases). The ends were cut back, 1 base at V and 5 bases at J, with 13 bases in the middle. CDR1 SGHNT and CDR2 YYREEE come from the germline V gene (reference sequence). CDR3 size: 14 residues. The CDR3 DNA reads TGTGCCAGCAGCTTGCCAGGGCGTAGAAACGAGCAGTACTTC. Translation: CASSLPGRRNEQYF.

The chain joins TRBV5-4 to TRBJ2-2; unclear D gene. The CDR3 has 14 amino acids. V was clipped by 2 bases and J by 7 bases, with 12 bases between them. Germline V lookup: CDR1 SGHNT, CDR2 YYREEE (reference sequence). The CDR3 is CASSLTGPGGELFF. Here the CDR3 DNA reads TGTGCCAGCAGCTTAACGGGCCCAGGCGGGGAGCTGTTTTTT.

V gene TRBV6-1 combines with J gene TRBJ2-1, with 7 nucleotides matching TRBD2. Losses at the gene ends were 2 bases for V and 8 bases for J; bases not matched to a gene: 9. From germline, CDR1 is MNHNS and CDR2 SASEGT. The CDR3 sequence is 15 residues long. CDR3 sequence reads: CASSELLLARHEQFF. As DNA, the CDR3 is TGTGCCAGCAGTGAACTTTTACTAGCGAGGCATGAGCAGTTCTTC.

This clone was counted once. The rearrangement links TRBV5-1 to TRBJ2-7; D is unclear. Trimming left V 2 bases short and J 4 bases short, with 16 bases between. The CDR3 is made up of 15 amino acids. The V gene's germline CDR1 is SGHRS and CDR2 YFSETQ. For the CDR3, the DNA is TGCGCCAGCAGCTTTTCACTATCCCCGTGGTACGAGCAGTACTTC. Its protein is CASSFSLSPWYEQYF.

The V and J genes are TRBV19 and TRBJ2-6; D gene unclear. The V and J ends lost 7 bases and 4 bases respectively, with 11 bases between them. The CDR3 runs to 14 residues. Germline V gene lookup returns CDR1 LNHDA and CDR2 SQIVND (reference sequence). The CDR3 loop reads CASTLGPGANVLTF. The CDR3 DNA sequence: TGTGCCAGTACATTAGGCCCAGGGGCCAACGTCCTGACTTTC.

The CDR3 DNA sequence: TGTGCCAGCTCCACCCGGGACAGGGGGCCCGAGCAGTACTTC. Translating it yields CASSTRDRGPEQYF. The chain uses TRBV6-1 and TRBJ2-7, with 12 nucleotides matching TRBD1. Germline CDR1 MNHNS, CDR2 SASEGT. Trimming cost V 8 bases and J 6 bases; bases outside gene matches: 8. This CDR3 has 14 amino acids.